This is a list of T cell receptor beta chains from one sample in a study of T cell changes during pregnancy in multiple sclerosis. Repertoires were generated with immunoSEQ multiplex PCR, while TCRdb's copy carries only in-frame clones and drops some. This table holds about 38,000 clones, 75% to 95% found once. This sample comprised CD8+ T cells from peripheral blood mononuclear cells, obtained after pregnancy. These receptors all come from a female donor with multiple sclerosis, enrolled in a pregnancy study. Both conserved end residues are part of each CDR3. D genes are given only for firm matches.

V gene	D gene	J gene	CDR3 protein
TRBV27	TRBD1	TRBJ2-3	CASSLTGVGADTQYF
TRBV5-5	TRBD1	TRBJ1-1	CASSPPGGLVNMNTEAFF
TRBV27	.	TRBJ1-5	CASSWGGMGSNQPQHF
TRBV7-9	TRBD2	TRBJ2-5	CASSLTGLLAGNQETQYF
TRBV27	.	TRBJ2-7	CASSLQGSYEQYF
TRBV9	TRBD2	TRBJ2-5	CASSPPRGGRETQYF
TRBV15	TRBD1	TRBJ2-1	CATSREGGGRGQFF
TRBV28	.	TRBJ1-3	CASSLPRDWTDSSGNTIYF
TRBV10-3	.	TRBJ2-1	CAISESRASAHNEQFF
TRBV21-1	.	TRBJ1-5	CASSKSPGGGNRNQPQHF
TRBV10-3	.	TRBJ1-4	CAISEKSGGANEKLFF
TRBV5-8	.	TRBJ1-6	CASRPYRTTLNSPLHF
TRBV7-6	TRBD2	TRBJ2-7	CASSPGTLGLVGEQYF
TRBV6-6	TRBD1	TRBJ1-1	CASTLGQGEAEAFF
TRBV9	TRBD1	TRBJ1-2	CASSVAGTANYGYTF
TRBV29-1	TRBD2	TRBJ2-7	CSVLAGGPYEQYF
TRBV12-5	TRBD1	TRBJ1-2	CASGSSVKTGTSYGYTF
TRBV21-1	.	TRBJ1-1	CASRTDRDTEAFF
TRBV7-9	.	TRBJ2-2	CASSSGTRTGELFF
TRBV19	.	TRBJ2-5	CASGDTKETQYF
TRBV28	.	TRBJ1-2	CASSLWAEGLRGYTF
TRBV4-2	.	TRBJ1-5	CASSQGGQSNQPQHF
TRBV10-2	.	TRBJ2-2	CASSALGGAGELFF
TRBV28	.	TRBJ2-2	CASSLSGGELFF
TRBV25-1	TRBD1	TRBJ1-4	CASSRQGNEKLFF
TRBV2	TRBD2	TRBJ2-3	CASSLTSGNRNTQYF
TRBV6-6	.	TRBJ1-6	CASSYGGLSPLHF
TRBV13	TRBD1	TRBJ2-7	CASSLAGQAYEQYF
TRBV27	TRBD2	TRBJ2-1	CASSLWGGNNEQFF
TRBV9	.	TRBJ1-5	CASSVGGNSNQPQHF
TRBV7-6	.	TRBJ1-3	CASSLEVTRGFGNTIYF
TRBV13	TRBD1	TRBJ2-4	CASSSRQGMNIQYF
TRBV7-9	.	TRBJ2-2	CASSFTGEDTGELFF
TRBV11-2	TRBD2	TRBJ2-1	CASSLLGRDYNEQFF
TRBV11-3	TRBD1	TRBJ2-2	CASSMTGDTGELFF
TRBV7-8	TRBD2	TRBJ2-7	CASKSGGHYEQYF
TRBV11-2	.	TRBJ2-5	CASSFRGRWTPQETQYF
TRBV9	TRBD2	TRBJ2-3	CASSLSGSTDTQYF
TRBV4-1	TRBD1	TRBJ1-2	CASSPRQGSYGYTF
TRBV15	TRBD2	TRBJ2-1	CATSGRGGPYNEQFF
TRBV27	.	TRBJ1-5	CASSLAGVGQPQHF
TRBV11-2	.	TRBJ1-6	CASSVASGSYNSPLHF
TRBV7-9	.	TRBJ1-6	CASNPASQDGRNSPLHF
TRBV2	.	TRBJ1-4	CASSEGYRGDGEKLFF
TRBV6-5	.	TRBJ2-5	CASSYSKGKGETQYF
TRBV2	TRBD1	TRBJ2-7	CATKTGPPHEQYF
TRBV7-8	.	TRBJ2-5	CASSLVTRETQYF
TRBV6-1	.	TRBJ2-7	CATLDILYEQYF
TRBV7-6	.	TRBJ1-1	CASSLASRGPEAFF
TRBV27	.	TRBJ2-3	CASSLGGTLTDTQYF
TRBV11-2	TRBD2	TRBJ2-1	CASSLDLETSGLSYNEQFF
TRBV6-5	TRBD1	TRBJ2-1	CAGPGQGRSEQFF
TRBV16	.	TRBJ2-7	CASSHLQDRFPYEQYF
TRBV6-5	.	TRBJ1-5	CASSYRGDSNQPQHF